Given below is one T cell receptor beta chain in context. Its target antigen remains unknown. No much larger clone exists at a distance of one base, and base qualities are not known. Using the deep immunoSEQ assay, TCR CDR3 regions were amplified from genomic DNA by multiplex PCR. Extracted genomic DNA from each cell subset was spread evenly across all wells of several immunoSEQ 96-well plates, with each plate serving as a replicate. For sorted subsets, each replicate PCR was loaded with 150 to 250 ng genomic DNA, equivalent to 30,000 or so T cell genomes. Purified libraries were quantified with a Qubit 3.0 fluorometer, sized on a Bioanalyzer 2100, and re-quantified with the KAPA Library Quantification kit. Each immunoSEQ 96-well plate was sequenced on its own single-read 150-cycle Illumina NextSeq 550 flow cell. In the source study's methods: The immunoSEQ output contained only junctional sequences without quality scores, so filtering could not match that applied to full-length reads. To assign V/J genes and CDR3, sequences were annotated against IMGT germline references using PyIR, a Python wrapper for IgBLAST v1.9. Any read was removed if the V/J assignment was weak (E-value above 1e-6), the CDR3 was missing, or the read contained stop codons, out-of-frame junctions, or ambiguous translated residues. V3J clonotypes were defined as sequences sharing an identical inferred V gene, J gene, and CDR3 amino acid sequence. Percentage overlap between repertoires was computed as shared unique clonotypes divided by the size of the smaller repertoire. RTK rarefaction, the Chao1 estimator, and Recon v2.1 estimates of unobserved clonotypes were used to assess repertoire richness. OLGA was used to compute generation probabilities for all TCRbeta clonotypes that the gDNA method yielded from a handful of donors. TCRdb took over this immuneACCESS table, retaining in-frame rearrangements with V and J assigned. Such tables are incomplete; in checked studies, under half of the missing clones stem from an unresolved V gene, and the remainder is unexplained. The V and J calls and clone size were taken over from that table, and D and trimming were inferred from the DNA. This sample gives approximately 740,000 clones in total; around 74% of them show up just once. The ten biggest clones cover less than 2% of the sample.

V loses 4 bases, J loses 2 bases, and the germline ends lie 12 bases apart. Looking up the germline V gene yields CDR1 LGHNA and CDR2 YNFKEQ. From cysteine to phenylalanine, the CDR3 is 15 amino acids long. Kept here is only the CDR3 DNA, which spans 45 bases and is read in frame from base 1. These data belong to a study of shared clonotypes between healthy human individuals (dated by TCRdb to 2019 to 2021). Concerning the study at large: The cohort included three men and a couple of women between 18 and 49 years of age. For each donor, CD4 naive and CD4 memory were each run on three plates, CD8 naive on two plates, and CD8 memory on one plate. To estimate repertoire size and how much clonotype sharing occurs between individuals, the study deeply sequenced the blood TCR repertoires of about five healthy adults. To increase sequencing depth and limit assay-specific biases, different laboratories used diverse techniques to prepare libraries and sequence TCR repertoires. Leukapheresis yielded between about 0.94 and 8.9 billion PBMCs per donor. Here is what the overall study found, with its caveats: Sampling was limited to blood, and TCR repertoires in tissue likely differ from TCR repertoires in blood. The small number of donors limited the genetic and exposure-history diversity represented. Incomplete sequencing was indicated by rarefaction of sorted-subset datasets, despite the large sequencing depth. Larger estimated clonotype richness was generally found for naive subsets than for memory subsets. Pairwise subsampling led to the expectation that sequencing depth would affect the degree of clonotype sharing among donors. Compared with non-shared clonotypes, clonotypes shared by all four sorted-subset donors had higher generation probabilities. Sharing across several donors was observed for around 5% of naive CD4, under 4% of naive CD8, over 2% of memory CD4, and around 0.44% of memory CD8 clonotypes.

Donors were healthy HIV-negative adults with no recently reported acute infections or vaccinations. All donors were Caucasian adults living in Nashville, Tennessee, USA. CD4+ T cells were enriched by magnetic negative selection, after which naive cells were positively selected on CD45RA and the negative fraction was taken as the memory subset. Blood was collected by leukapheresis, and PBMCs were isolated by Ficoll-Histopaque density gradient centrifugation and then cryopreserved in liquid nitrogen vapor phase. Purity and quantity of every magnetically sorted T cell population were checked by analytical flow cytometry. Genomic DNA was isolated from every sorted fraction and measured by UV absorbance on a Nanodrop 2000c.

The sequence joins TRBV4-2 to TRBJ2-1; a tentative D call is TRBD1 (6 bases match). Input material: memory CD4+ T cells sorted from blood. The sample's cell subset or site label, decoded: CD45RA-negative fraction. The sequence came from a woman aged 30 to 39 in good health. CDR3 sequence: CASSPARQAYNEQFF. The DNA sequence follows: TGTGCCAGCAGCCCAGCCCGACAGGCCTACAATGAGCAGTTCTTC.